This T cell receptor (beta chain) was profiled in a study of Graves' ophthalmopathy and Graves' hyperthyroidism. Study-wide background: Sampling took place at initial diagnosis, with peripheral blood obtained before any treatment.

Concerning this clonotype itself: Its antigen is not known.

CDR3 size: 14 residues. CDR1 and CDR2 (germline): SGDLS, YYNGEE. Trimming took 5 bases from V and 7 from J; bases not matched to a gene: 4. Study-level points and caveats: Stable hyperthyroidism and ophthalmopathy were told apart by a 13-signature model, which achieved just over 85% sensitivity and over 65% specificity.

The sequenced template was RNA, covering the TCR beta CDR3 region. First-round RT-PCR used HTBI primers; second-round multiplex PCR followed. From the multiplex PCR reads, TCRdb called clonotypes with MiXCR, one entry per CDR3 protein. The profile shows under 250,000 distinct CDR3 sequences, around a fifth of them singletons. Specimen: peripheral blood. The receptor's source is a woman aged 45-60 years with Graves' ophthalmopathy. J is TRBJ1-6 and V is TRBV9; TRBD1 matches at 9 bases. CDR3: CASRGTGQNSPLHF. In nucleotides, the CDR3 is TGTGCCAGCAGGGGGACAGGGCAAAATTCACCCCTCCACTTT.